This T cell receptor beta chain was documented in a study of PD-L1 blockade in urothelial cancer. CDR3 size: 15 residues. The V segment lost 4 bases and the J segment 4 bases; nucleotides outside the gene matches: 8. Germline V gene lookup returns CDR1 WSHSY and CDR2 SAAADI. Profiling relied on immunoSEQ multiplex PCR, and the TCRdb table lists in-frame clones only, not all of them. The sample yields 75,000 to 95,000 clones, roughly 90% seen once. The sample consisted of PBMCs, taken around atezolizumab (anti-PD-L1) treatment. The rearrangement joins TRBV10-2 to TRBJ1-2; 8 positions agree with TRBD1. The clonotype comes from a man aged 55 to 70 with urothelial cancer. In nucleotides, the CDR3 is TGCGCCAGCAGTGGGGTAGGGACAGGTTCCTATGGCTACACCTTC. It specifies CASSGVGTGSYGYTF.